The source of this TCR beta chain is a study of post-analysis software for immune sequencing data. The wider study: The courses of disease that were included comprised relapsing-remitting, secondary progressive and progressive-relapsing multiple sclerosis.

TCR beta libraries were prepared from cDNA with unique molecular identifiers. TCRdb ran MiXCR on the PCR reads and lists one entry per CDR3 protein. Of 800,000 to 950,000 distinct CDR3 sequences listed, roughly 58% are singletons. This clonotype was picked up a small number of times. Its target is not known. Study conclusions and caveats: TRBV5-6, TRBV5-1 and TRBV20-1 were among five TRBV segments more frequent in patients than controls.

This CDR3 comprises 11 residues. Germline V gene lookup returns CDR1 MNHNS and CDR2 SASEGT. V lost 4 bases and J lost 11, with 11 bases in between. What was sequenced was blood. The J gene is TRBJ1-1, the V gene TRBV6-1; possible D gene TRBD1, 5 bases. The TCR sequence derives from a girl between 5 and 17 years old with multiple sclerosis. DNA of the CDR3: TGTGCCAGCAGTGCGGACAAGTACGCTTTCTTT. This encodes CASSADKYAFF.